This T cell receptor (beta chain) was recorded in a study of T-cell reconstitution after alpha-beta-depleted transplantation in children. The study, taken as a whole, reports: The study reportedly traced alpha-beta T cells about two months after transplant to several hundred expanded graft clones. One year after transplant, T-cell counts and diversity came mostly from newly produced T cells. For some patients, TCRbeta diversity was high at day 60 because of recipient T cells and thymic progenitors that survived.

Unique molecular identifiers were used in preparing the TCRbeta library. Each CDR3 protein is one row after TCRdb ran MiXCR on the PCR reads. The table shows about 290,000 distinct CDR3 sequences, with 10% occurring only once. This clonotype showed up many times. Antigen: not known. V dropped 2 bases and J dropped 3; count of bases not matched to a gene: 5. CDR3 length: 15 residues. Germline lookup yields CDR1 MNHEY and CDR2 SMNVEV (reference sequence). This receptor was taken from a boy younger than two with acute myeloid leukemia, due to receive a stem cell transplant. The chain employs TRBV27 and TRBJ2-3; TRBD2 aligns across 7 bases. This specimen was PBMCs, taken before TCRalphabeta/CD19-depleted stem cell transplant. The CDR3, as DNA: TGTGCCAGCAGTTTACTCGGGAGGTCAACAGATACGCAGTATTTT. Its protein product is CASSLLGRSTDTQYF.